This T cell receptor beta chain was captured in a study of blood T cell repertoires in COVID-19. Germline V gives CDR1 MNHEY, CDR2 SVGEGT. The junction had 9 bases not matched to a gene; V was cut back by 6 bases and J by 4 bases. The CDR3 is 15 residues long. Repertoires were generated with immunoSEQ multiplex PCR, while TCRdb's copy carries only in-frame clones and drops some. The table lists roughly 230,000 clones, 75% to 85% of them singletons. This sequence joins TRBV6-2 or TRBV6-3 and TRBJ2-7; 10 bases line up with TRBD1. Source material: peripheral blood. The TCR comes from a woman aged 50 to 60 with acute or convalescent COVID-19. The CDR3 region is CASSPMGGQGYEQYF. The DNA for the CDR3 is TGTGCCAGCAGCCCGATGGGGGGACAGGGGTACGAGCAGTACTTC.